The sequence of this T cell receptor beta chain was determined in a study of blood T cell repertoires in COVID-19. Per the original data handling: The authors estimated nucleated cell counts from reference gene primer amplification. Assay: immunoSEQ multiplex PCR; the TCRdb copy retains only in-frame clones and omits some. From that table come the V and J calls and clone size; the DNA was used to work out D and trimming. The sample carries approximately 75,000 clones, around 89% recorded once. Germline trimming cut 1 base from V and 3 bases from J; bases unmatched to any gene: 2. Germline V gene lookup returns CDR1 LNHNV and CDR2 YYDKDF (reference sequence). The CDR3 is made up of 14 amino acids.

The sample was peripheral blood. The rearrangement joins TRBV15 to TRBJ1-1, with 7 bases aligning to TRBD1. This clonotype was obtained from a man between 60 and 70 years old with acute or convalescent COVID-19. The CDR3 sequence is CATSRGGTDTEAFF. In nucleotides, the CDR3 is TGTGCCACCAGCAGAGGTGGGACAGACACTGAAGCTTTCTTT.